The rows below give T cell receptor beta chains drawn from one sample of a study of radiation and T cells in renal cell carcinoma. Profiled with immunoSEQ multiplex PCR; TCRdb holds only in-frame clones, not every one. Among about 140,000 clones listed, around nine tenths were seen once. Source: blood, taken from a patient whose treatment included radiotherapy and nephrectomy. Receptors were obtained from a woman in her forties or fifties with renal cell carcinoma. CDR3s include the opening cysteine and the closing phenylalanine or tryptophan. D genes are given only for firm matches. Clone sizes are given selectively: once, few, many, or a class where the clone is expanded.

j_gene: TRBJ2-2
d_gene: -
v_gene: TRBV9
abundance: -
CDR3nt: TGTGCCAGCAGCGTAGGGCAAAGCACCGGGGAGCTGTTTTTT
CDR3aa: CASSVGQSTGELFF

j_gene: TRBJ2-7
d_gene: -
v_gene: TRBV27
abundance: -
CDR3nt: TGTGCCAGCAGTCTCACCCGGACTTCGGGTGTCGGCGAGCAGTACTTC
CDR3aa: CASSLTRTSGVGEQYF

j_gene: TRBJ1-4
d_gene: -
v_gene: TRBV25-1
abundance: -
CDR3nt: TGTGCCAGCAGTGAAACAGGGAGTATAAATGAAAAACTGTTTTTT
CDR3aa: CASSETGSINEKLFF

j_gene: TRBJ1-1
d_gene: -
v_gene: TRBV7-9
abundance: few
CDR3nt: TGTGCCAGCAGCTTAGCGGCAGGGTCGCGCACTGAAGCTTTCTTT
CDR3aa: CASSLAAGSRTEAFF

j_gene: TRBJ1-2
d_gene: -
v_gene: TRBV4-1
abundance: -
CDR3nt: TGCGCCAGCAGCCTCCGGGACAACTATGGCTACACCTTC
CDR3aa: CASSLRDNYGYTF

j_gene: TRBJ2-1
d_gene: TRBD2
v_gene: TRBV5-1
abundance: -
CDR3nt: TGCGCCAGCAGCCAGGGACTAGCGAATTACAATGAGCAGTTCTTC
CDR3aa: CASSQGLANYNEQFF

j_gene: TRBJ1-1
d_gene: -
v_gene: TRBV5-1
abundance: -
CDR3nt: TGCGCCAGCAGCTCCGAGATTGGTACTTCACAAGCTTTCTTT
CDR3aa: CASSSEIGTSQAFF

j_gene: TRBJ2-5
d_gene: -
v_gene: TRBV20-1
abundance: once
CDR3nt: TGCAGTGCTAGAGTGGAGACCCAGTACTTC
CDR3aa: CSARVETQYF

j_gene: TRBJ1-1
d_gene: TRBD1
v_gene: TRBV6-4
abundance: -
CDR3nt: TGTGCCAGCAGTGACCAGGGGGCCGCTGAAGCTTTCTTT
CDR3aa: CASSDQGAAEAFF

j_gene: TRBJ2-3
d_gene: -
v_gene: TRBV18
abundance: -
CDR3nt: TGTGCCAGCTCACCAGGATCCAGCACAGATACGCAGTATTTT
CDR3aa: CASSPGSSTDTQYF

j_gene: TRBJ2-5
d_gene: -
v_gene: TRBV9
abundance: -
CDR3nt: TGTGCCAGCAGCGTGGGGGGGCCGGAGACCCAGTACTTC
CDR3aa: CASSVGGPETQYF

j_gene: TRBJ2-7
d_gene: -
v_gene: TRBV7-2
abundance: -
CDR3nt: TGTGCCAGCAGCTTAAATTTTGGCGAGACACCGGCATTC
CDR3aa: CASSLNFGETPAF

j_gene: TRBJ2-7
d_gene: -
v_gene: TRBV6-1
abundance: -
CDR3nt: TGTGCCAGCACCTCCCAGTCGGCGGGTATTGGCGAGCAGTACTTC
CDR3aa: CASTSQSAGIGEQYF

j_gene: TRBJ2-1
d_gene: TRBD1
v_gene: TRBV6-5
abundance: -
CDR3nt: TGTGCCAGCAGTTACTCCAGGACAGGTAACAATGAGCAGTTCTTC
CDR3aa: CASSYSRTGNNEQFF

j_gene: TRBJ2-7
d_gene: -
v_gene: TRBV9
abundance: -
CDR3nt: TGTGCCAGCAGCGTAGGTGGGTCGGGGACAACCTACGAGCAGTACTTC
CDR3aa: CASSVGGSGTTYEQYF

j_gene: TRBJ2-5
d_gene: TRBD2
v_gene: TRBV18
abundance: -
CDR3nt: TGTGCCAGCTCACGGACTAGCGGATCGGAAGAGACCCAGTACTTC
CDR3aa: CASSRTSGSEETQYF

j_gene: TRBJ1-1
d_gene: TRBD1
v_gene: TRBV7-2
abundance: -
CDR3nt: TGTGCCAGCAGCCGTCTCTCCGGGGACAGGAAGGCTGAAGCTTTCTTT
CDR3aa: CASSRLSGDRKAEAFF

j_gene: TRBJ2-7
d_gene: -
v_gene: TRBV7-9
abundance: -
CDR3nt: TGTGCCAGCAGCGGGGGTAGGGACCCAACCTACGAGCAGTACTTC
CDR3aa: CASSGGRDPTYEQYF

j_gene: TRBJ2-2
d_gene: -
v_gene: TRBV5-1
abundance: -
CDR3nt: TGCGCCAGCAGCTTGGAGGGGAGAGGGGAGCTGTTTTTT
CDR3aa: CASSLEGRGELFF

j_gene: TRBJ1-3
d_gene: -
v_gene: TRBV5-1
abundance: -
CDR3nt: TGCGCCAGCAGCTTGGCGGGGGCAGGGCGAGGAAACACCATATATTTT
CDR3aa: CASSLAGAGRGNTIYF

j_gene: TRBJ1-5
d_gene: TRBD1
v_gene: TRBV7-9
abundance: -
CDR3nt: TGTGCCAGCAGCACGGACAGGAGATATAGCAATCAGCCCCAGCATTTT
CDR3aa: CASSTDRRYSNQPQHF

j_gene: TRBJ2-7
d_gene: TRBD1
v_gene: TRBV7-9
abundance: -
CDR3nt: TGTGCCAGCGGTGGGACAGGGGCTTACGAGCAGTACTTC
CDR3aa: CASGGTGAYEQYF

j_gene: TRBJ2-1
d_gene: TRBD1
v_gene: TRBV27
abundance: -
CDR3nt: TGTGCCAGCAGTCCGGACAGGGTGGGGAATGAGCAGTTCTTC
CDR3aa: CASSPDRVGNEQFF

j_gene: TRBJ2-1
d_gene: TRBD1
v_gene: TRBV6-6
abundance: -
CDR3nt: TGTGCCAGCAGAGGGACAGGGGGCTTTAATGAGCAGTTCTTC
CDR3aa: CASRGTGGFNEQFF

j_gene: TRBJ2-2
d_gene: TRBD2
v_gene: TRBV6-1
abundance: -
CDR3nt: TGTGCCAGCAGACCGACTAGCGGATACACCGGGGAGCTGTTTTTT
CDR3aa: CASRPTSGYTGELFF

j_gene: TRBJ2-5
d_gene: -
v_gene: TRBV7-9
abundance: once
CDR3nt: TGTGCCAGCTCCACGGGTATTCGGGAGACCCAGTACTTC
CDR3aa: CASSTGIRETQYF

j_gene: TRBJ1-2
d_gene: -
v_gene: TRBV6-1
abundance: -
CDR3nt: TGTGCCAGCAGGGCAGCGGGGGGCTATGGCTACACCTTC
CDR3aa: CASRAAGGYGYTF

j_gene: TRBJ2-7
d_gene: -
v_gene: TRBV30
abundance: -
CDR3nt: TGTGCCTGGAGTGGGGTGCGTATCCACCCCTACGAGCAGTACTTC
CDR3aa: CAWSGVRIHPYEQYF

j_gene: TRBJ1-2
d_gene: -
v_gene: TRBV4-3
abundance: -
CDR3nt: TGCGCCAGCAGCCAAGGTGCCGCAGCTAACTATGGCTACACCTTC
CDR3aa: CASSQGAAANYGYTF

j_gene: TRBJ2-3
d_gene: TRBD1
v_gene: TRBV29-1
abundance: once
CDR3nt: TGCAGCGCGAGGACAGGGTTTGGCACAGATACGCAGTATTTT
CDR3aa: CSARTGFGTDTQYF

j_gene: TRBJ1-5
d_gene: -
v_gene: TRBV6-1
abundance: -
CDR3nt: TGTGCCAGCAGTGAGGGCAGGGATAGTTTGGGTGGCAATCAGCCCCAGCATTTT
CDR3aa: CASSEGRDSLGGNQPQHF

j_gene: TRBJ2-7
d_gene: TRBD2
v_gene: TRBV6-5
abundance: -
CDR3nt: TGTGCCAGCAGTTTTGGGCGGGGGTCCTACGAGCAGTACTTC
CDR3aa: CASSFGRGSYEQYF

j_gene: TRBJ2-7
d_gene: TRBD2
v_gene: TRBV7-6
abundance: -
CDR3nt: TGTGCCAGCAGCATGACTAGCGGCCTCTACGAGCAGTACTTC
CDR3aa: CASSMTSGLYEQYF

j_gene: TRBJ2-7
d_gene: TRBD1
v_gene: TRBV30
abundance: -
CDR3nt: TGTGCCTGGAGTTTCACAGGGGCCGAGCAGTACTTC
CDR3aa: CAWSFTGAEQYF

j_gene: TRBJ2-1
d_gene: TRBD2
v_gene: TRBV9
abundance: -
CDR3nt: TGTGCCAGCAGCGTAGAAGCGGGAGAGTATAATGAGCAGTTCTTC
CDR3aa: CASSVEAGEYNEQFF

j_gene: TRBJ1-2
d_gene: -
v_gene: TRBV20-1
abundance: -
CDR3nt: TGCAGTGGGTCAGACACCTATGGCTACACCTTC
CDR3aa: CSGSDTYGYTF

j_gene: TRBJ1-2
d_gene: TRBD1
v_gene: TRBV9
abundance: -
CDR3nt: TGTGCCAGCAGCGACGACAGGGGCCGCTATGGCTACACCTTC
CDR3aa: CASSDDRGRYGYTF

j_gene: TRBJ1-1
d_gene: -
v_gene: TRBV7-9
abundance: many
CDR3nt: TGTGCCAGCAGCTTGGCCCATATACCTTTCTTT
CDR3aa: CASSLAHIPFF

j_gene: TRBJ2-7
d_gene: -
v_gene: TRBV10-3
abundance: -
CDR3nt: TGTGCCATCAGTGAGTCAGGGACCTCGTCCTACGAGCAGTACTTC
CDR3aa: CAISESGTSSYEQYF

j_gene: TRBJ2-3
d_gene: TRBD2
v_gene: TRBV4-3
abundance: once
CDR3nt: TGCGCCAGCAGCCCAGAGGGGACTAGAAGCGGCGGTACGCAGTATTTT
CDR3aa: CASSPEGTRSGGTQYF

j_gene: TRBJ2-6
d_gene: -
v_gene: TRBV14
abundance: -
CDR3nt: TGTGCCAGCAGCCGAACTTTTGGGGCCAACGTCCTGACTTTC
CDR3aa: CASSRTFGANVLTF

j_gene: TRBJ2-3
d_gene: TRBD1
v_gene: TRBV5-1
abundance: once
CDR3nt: TGCGCCAGCAGCCCCGGGACAGCTAGCACAGATACGCAGTATTTT
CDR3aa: CASSPGTASTDTQYF

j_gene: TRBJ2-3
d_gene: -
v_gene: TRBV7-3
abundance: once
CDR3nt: TGTGCCAGCAGCCGAGGGGCCCCGGGCACAGATACGCAGTATTTT
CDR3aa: CASSRGAPGTDTQYF

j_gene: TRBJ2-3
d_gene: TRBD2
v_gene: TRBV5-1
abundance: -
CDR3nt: TGCGCCAGCAGGCGGACTAGCGGGAGCCCCATCACAGATACGCAGTATTTT
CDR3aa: CASRRTSGSPITDTQYF

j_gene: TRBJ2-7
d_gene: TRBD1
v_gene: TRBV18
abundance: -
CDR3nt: TGTGCCAGCTCAAGGACAGGGGGCGCAGAGCAGTACTTC
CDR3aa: CASSRTGGAEQYF